This T cell receptor (beta chain) was sequenced for a study of shared clonotypes between healthy human individuals. The method was immunoSEQ multiplex PCR; TCRdb's version includes in-frame clones alone and lacks a portion of them. The data hold roughly 2.6 million clones, with around 94% observed a single time. This clone was counted a single time. The germline gives CDR1 SGHTA, CDR2 FQGTGA. The CDR3 extends over 13 amino acids. V lost 3 bases to trimming and J lost 4 bases, with 6 bases between them. The gene calls are TRBV7-3 and TRBJ1-4; D remains unclear. The sequenced sample consisted of naive CD4+ T cells sorted from blood. Subset reported: CD45RA+ positively selected. The TCR comes from a man younger than 35 in good health. The CDR3 here is CASSFSHNEKLFF. The CDR3 DNA reads TGTGCCAGCAGCTTCTCCCATAATGAAAAACTGTTTTTT.